This section outlines one T cell receptor (beta chain) sequence together with its context. The specificity of this receptor is unknown. Base qualities are not at hand, and no much larger clone is one base apart. These data originate in a study of T cell responses to AZD1222 COVID-19 vaccine (dated by TCRdb to the early 2020s). Background for the entire study: A total of 233 trial participants underwent TCR sequencing, of whom around 200 received two doses of AZD1222 and 26 received two doses of the MenACWY control vaccine. Trial participants were enrolled by age into subgroups of 18-55, 56-69 and 70-plus years, and roughly 150, 30 and 60 TCR-sequenced participants, respectively, were included in these subgroups.

The CDR3 regions of human TCRbeta chains were analyzed by immunosequencing. As for how the authors treated the data: TCRs in the repertoires were compared against a reference library of SARS-CoV-2-specific TCRs that had been generated with the MIRA antigen-specificity platform. Breadth was defined as the fraction of unique TCRs that were SARS-CoV-2-associated. Depth was defined as the fraction of total T cells that were SARS-CoV-2-associated. Using the MIRA data, each spike-specific TCR was mapped to the spike region that the TCR reacts to and placed in a CD4 or CD8 class. Log10-transformed breadth and depth values were compared by one-way ANOVA with Sidak's multiple comparisons tests. In TCRdb, the immuneACCESS table is reduced to in-frame sequences with V and J assigned. These tables do not hold every clone; where another copy was compared, an unresolved V gene accounts for under half, and the others remain unexplained. V, J and clone size derive from that table, while D and trimming were established from the DNA sequence. The sample table lists approximately 75,000 clones, about nine tenths of them with a count of one. The ten top clones hold less than 20% of the sample.

The sample's time point label, in plain terms: about 28 days (+/-7) after the second vaccine dose. AZD1222 recipients whose second dose came at about 4 weeks and those whose second dose came at about 12 weeks were combined into one group, since spike-specific TCR depth and breadth did not differ between the two schedules. Samples from vaccinated people were obtained from the UK trials COV001 and COV002, which included a single-blind randomized controlled phase 2/3 trial of AZD1222 (ChAdOx1 nCoV-19) in healthy adults. For TCRbeta chain sequencing, PBMC samples from trial participants were taken at day 0 and at day 28 after the second dose. On the study overall, not on this receptor specifically: After two AZD1222 doses, both the breadth and the depth of spike-specific TCRs were significantly higher than at day 0 and than in MenACWY recipients. Participants were mostly white British and included more females than males, and it was suggested by the authors that clonal diversity may have been underestimated. Conclusions about previously exposed vaccinees are limited, since just 5 to 7 AZD1222 recipients were seropositive for SARS-CoV-2 at baseline. Epitopes outside the regions mutated in the B.1.351 and B.1.1.7 variants were reportedly recognized by nearly half of the unique spike-specific TCRs. The 56-69-year group was small, and its depth increase did not reach significance, likely because of low power. Because no samples from the day 14 peak response were available, repertoires could be characterized only after the peak T cell response. The vaccine-associated CD4 TCRs covered the entire spike protein, and the dominant responses fell in regions 160-218 and 743-854.

The source is an adult who received the AZD1222 COVID-19 vaccine. Material: peripheral blood, obtained 28 days after the second AZD1222 dose.

The CDR3 corresponds to CASSEYPRQPQHF. DNA sequence: TGCGCCAGCAGTGAGTACCCCCGCCAGCCCCAGCATTTT. The receptor chain draws on TRBV10-2 and TRBJ1-5, with no confidently assigned D gene. V lost 1 base and J lost 7 bases; the stretch between them is 8 bases long. For CDR1 and CDR2, the germline V gene lists WSHSY and SAAADI. The CDR3 spans 13 residues, from the cysteine through the phenylalanine. CDR3 DNA is the only sequence kept; it has 39 bases, read in frame from the first base.